Presented here are 18 T cell receptor beta chains from one specimen sequenced in a study of cytomegalovirus exposure and HLA in healthy donors. Amplification used 60 Vbeta primers and 13 Jbeta primers. Repertoires were generated with immunoSEQ multiplex PCR, while TCRdb's copy carries only in-frame clones and drops some. The sample has fewer than 200,000 clones, 65% to 85% seen once; the top ten hold about 4.3%. Input material: PBMCs. These receptors all stem from a woman between 45 and 65 years old in good health and CMV-seropositive.

The chain uses TRBV6-5 and TRBJ1-1; D is possibly TRBD1 (5 bases). The CDR3 length is 14 residues. Trimming took 2 bases from V and 3 from J, leaving 10 bases between them. Germline lookup yields CDR1 MNHEY and CDR2 SVGAGI. CDR3 amino acids: CASSYRGGYTEAFF. CDR3 in DNA: TGTGCCAGCAGTTACAGGGGAGGGTACACTGAAGCTTTCTTT.

The chain couples TRBV5-1 to TRBJ1-1; TRBD1 matches at 10 bases. With 5 bases clipped from V and 5 bases from J, the junction kept 3 bases outside the gene matches. There are 13 residues in the CDR3. Germline V gene sequence: CDR1 SGHRS, CDR2 YFSETQ. CDR3 loop: CASRPGQGTEAFF. CDR3 DNA sequence: TGCGCCAGCAGGCCGGGACAGGGGACTGAAGCTTTCTTT. Variable domain in full (rest from reference TRBV5-1 and TRBJ1-1): KAGVTQTPRYLIKTRGQQVTLSCSPISGHRSVSWYQQTPGQGLQFLFEYFSETQRNKGNFPGRFSGRQFSNSRSEMNVSTLELGDSALYLCASRPGQGTEAFFGQGTRLTVV.

This clone was seen a few times. The chain couples TRBV5-1 to TRBJ2-5; 10 nucleotides agree with TRBD2. J was trimmed by 4 bases and V by 3 bases; bases with no gene match: 6. Germline assignment: CDR1 SGHRS and CDR2 YFSETQ. This CDR3 comprises 15 residues. The CDR3 reads CASSYTSGKGETQYF. The CDR3 nucleotides read TGCGCCAGCAGCTACACTAGCGGGAAAGGAGAGACCCAGTACTTC.

This clone has only a few counts. V and J are TRBV28 and TRBJ2-5, with TRBD2 matching 15 bases. Germline V CDR1 and CDR2: MDHEN, SYDVKM. The CDR3 runs to 16 residues. Losses at the gene ends were 6 bases for V and 2 bases for J; bases not matched to a gene: 4. The CDR3 nucleotides read TGTGCCAGCAGCCCCGGACTAGCGGGAGGGCAAGAGACCCAGTACTTC. Translated: CASSPGLAGGQETQYF.

This clone has only a few counts. The chain links TRBV29-1 to TRBJ2-3; D is ambiguous. The germline V gene has CDR1 SQVTM and CDR2 ANQGSEA. The length of the CDR3 is 13 residues. V was shortened by 3 bases and J by 3 bases, with 10 bases between the two germline ends. CDR3 in DNA: TGCAGCGTTGACCTCAGGCTTACAGATACGCAGTATTTT. This gives the protein CSVDLRLTDTQYF.

The chain combines TRBV5-8 with TRBJ2-7, with D possibly TRBD1 on 6 matching bases. Trimming took off 3 bases at V and 3 bases at J, with 16 bases between the two ends. This CDR3 region has 15 residues. Germline CDR1 SGHTS, CDR2 YDEGEE. DNA of the CDR3: TGTGCCAGCAGCTCTGGACAGCCGTCCTACTACGAGCAGTACTTC. Translated, it gives CASSSGQPSYYEQYF.

The rearrangement joins TRBV28 to TRBJ2-7, with D maybe TRBD1 (5 bases). CDR1 is MDHEN and CDR2 is SYDVKM in the germline V gene. V lost 7 bases and J 1 base, leaving 14 bases between the germline ends. CDR3 length equals 14 residues. The CDR3 spells CASTLSTESYEQYF. DNA for the CDR3: TGTGCCAGCACCTTGTCGACAGAGTCCTACGAGCAGTACTTC.

The V and J genes are TRBV10-2 and TRBJ2-3; D is perhaps TRBD2 (6 bases). V gave up 0 bases and J gave up 2 bases, with 15 bases separating them. Germline V CDR1 and CDR2: WSHSY, SAAADI. The CDR3 contains 17 residues. CDR3 loop: CASSESASSDYTDTQYF. CDR3 DNA sequence: TGCGCCAGCAGTGAGTCTGCATCTAGCGACTACACAGATACGCAGTATTTT.

The rearrangement uses TRBV7-9 and TRBJ2-2, with a tentative D call TRBD1 (5 bases). This CDR3 is 14 amino acids long. Per the germline V gene, CDR1 is SEHNR and CDR2 is FQNEAQ (reference sequence). V was pared by 0 bases and J by 4 bases, with 6 bases between. The CDR3 sequence is CASSLAGVTGELFF. The CDR3 coding sequence is TGTGCCAGCAGCTTAGCAGGGGTCACCGGGGAGCTGTTTTTT.

This clone was recorded once. The chain combines TRBV7-2 with TRBJ2-7; D possibly corresponds to TRBD2 (6 bases). Trimming removed 5 bases at V and 1 base at J, with 6 bases between. The CDR3 contains 12 residues. Germline V CDR1 and CDR2: SGHTA, FQGNSA. CDR3 residues: CASSRGSYEQYF. CDR3 DNA sequence: TGTGCCAGCAGCCGGGGGTCCTACGAGCAGTACTTC.

The CDR3 spells CASSRSGSGFEQYF. DNA for the CDR3: TGTGCCAGCAGCAGAAGCGGGAGTGGATTCGAGCAGTACTTC. The chain uses TRBV6-5 and TRBJ2-7, with 8 bases matching TRBD2. This CDR3 is built from 14 residues. J lost 6 bases, V lost 6 bases, and 10 bases had no gene match. Germline V lookup: CDR1 MNHEY, CDR2 SVGAGI.

The CDR3 bases are TGCAGCGCAAGGGACAGGGTAGACACTGAAGCTTTCTTT. Protein sequence: CSARDRVDTEAFF. This chain joins TRBV29-1 and TRBJ1-1; 9 bases fit TRBD1. J lost 3 bases, V lost 7 bases, and 6 bases had no gene match. Per the germline V gene, CDR1 is SQVTM and CDR2 is ANQGSEA. The CDR3 is 13 residues long.

V is TRBV4-1 and J is TRBJ1-5; the D gene is possibly TRBD1 (5 bases). The ends were cut back, 0 bases at V and 4 bases at J, with 10 bases in the middle. Per germline, CDR1 MGHRA and CDR2 YSYEKL. The CDR3 runs to 15 residues. DNA of the CDR3: TGCGCCAGCAGCCAAGATCCAGGGCCTAATCAGCCCCAGCATTTT. This codes for CASSQDPGPNQPQHF.

V and J are TRBV11-2 and TRBJ2-7, with TRBD2 matching over 12 bases. Trimming took 4 bases from V and 7 from J; bases not matched to a gene: 8. Germline assignment: CDR1 SGHAT and CDR2 FQNNGV. The CDR3 sequence is 15 residues long. DNA of the CDR3: TGTGCCAGCAGCTACCGACTAGCGGGAGTGGGTGAGCAGTACTTC. It yields the protein CASSYRLAGVGEQYF.

The CDR3 region has the DNA TGTGCCAGCAGCCCGAGCCCCTTACAGGGGGATGAGCAGTTCTTC. It encodes CASSPSPLQGDEQFF. The V call is TRBV6-6, the J call TRBJ2-1; TRBD1 matches 8 bases. The CDR3 is 15 amino acids. Trimming took 6 bases from V and 8 from J; bases not matched to a gene: 12. Germline assignment: CDR1 MNHNY and CDR2 SVGAGI (reference sequence).

This clone was counted once. CDR3 sequence: CASSLNPPSGGGETQYF. In DNA, the CDR3 is TGTGCCAGCAGCTTAAACCCCCCCAGCGGGGGTGGGGAGACCCAGTACTTC. The V gene is TRBV7-3, the J gene TRBJ2-5; TRBD2 aligns across 8 bases. The V gene's germline CDR1 is SGHTA and CDR2 FQGTGA. V shed 1 base, J shed 5 bases, and the junction held 12 bases outside the gene matches. The CDR3 spans 17 residues.

This clone appeared a single time. V gene TRBV5-1 combines with J gene TRBJ2-7, with D possibly TRBD2 on 6 matching bases. The CDR3 is 15 residues long. Germline V gene data show CDR1 as SGHRS and CDR2 as YFSETQ. V was shortened by 4 bases and J by 0 bases, with 14 bases between the two germline ends. The chain's CDR3 is CASSRAGLSSYEQYF. As DNA, the CDR3 is TGCGCCAGCAGCCGAGCGGGCCTCAGCTCCTACGAGCAGTACTTC.

V usage is TRBV9 and J usage is TRBJ2-7; no clear D. CDR3 length: 16 residues. Trimming removed 0 bases from V and 1 base from J, with 14 bases in between. Looked up from germline, CDR1 is SGDLS and CDR2 is YYNGEE. CDR3 DNA sequence: TGTGCCAGCAGCGTAGGTGGCTGGGCAGATTCCTACGAGCAGTACTTC. This gives the protein CASSVGGWADSYEQYF.